One and the same sample provided the 24 T cell receptor beta chains below, sequenced in a study of shared clonotypes between healthy human individuals. Assay: immunoSEQ multiplex PCR; the TCRdb copy retains only in-frame clones and omits some. The sample consists of over 1.5 million clones, 95% to 99% of them appearing once. The sequencing input was naive CD4+ T cells sorted from blood. The subset: CD45RA+ positively selected. These receptors all come from a man under 40 in good health.

This chain connects TRBV7-7 to TRBJ2-3, with 8 bases aligning to TRBD2. The V gene end was trimmed by 1 base and the J gene end by 1 base; junction bases not matched to a gene: 1. CDR1 SSHAT and CDR2 FNYEAQ come from the germline V gene (reference sequence). This CDR3 is 15 amino acids long. The DNA for the CDR3 is TGTGCCAGCAGCTTAGGGCGGGAGGGCACAGATACGCAGTATTTT. Translating it yields CASSLGREGTDTQYF. The variable domain in full, with the rest retrieved from reference TRBV7-7 and TRBJ2-3, is GAGVSQSPRYKVTKRGQDVTLRCDPISSHATLYWYQQALGQGPEFLTYFNYEAQPDKSGLPSDRFSAERPEGSISTLTIQRTEQRDSAMYRCASSLGREGTDTQYFGPGTRLTVL.

This clone was recorded only once. The chain couples TRBV6-1 to TRBJ2-2, with unresolved D. Germline V CDR1 and CDR2: MNHNS, SASEGT. The CDR3 totals 15 residues. Trimming cost V 7 bases and J 3 bases, with 15 bases left between them. The DNA for the CDR3 is TGTGCCAGCATCAATCGACAATCGCACACCGGGGAGCTGTTTTTT. It is translated as CASINRQSHTGELFF.

The rearrangement joins TRBV10-1 to TRBJ1-1; no clear D. Trimming stripped 4 bases from V and 1 base from J, with 10 bases between. CDR3 length equals 14 residues. CDR1 is WNHNN and CDR2 is SYGVQD in the germline V gene (reference sequence). CDR3 loop: CASSGTSGNTEAFF. As DNA, the CDR3 is TGCGCCAGCAGTGGGACCTCGGGGAACACTGAAGCTTTCTTT.

V is TRBV10-3 and J is TRBJ2-3, with 10 positions matching TRBD2. The ends lost 3 bases at V and 4 bases at J; junction bases unmatched: 4. The CDR3 is 15 residues long. Germline lookup yields CDR1 ENHRY and CDR2 SYGVKD. The CDR3 is CAISDPSGSSDTQYF. The CDR3 region has the DNA TGTGCCATCAGTGATCCTAGCGGGAGTTCAGATACGCAGTATTTT.

The genes are TRBV27 and TRBJ2-7; TRBD1 agrees at 7 bases. V lost 5 bases and J lost 3; bases outside the gene matches: 10. This CDR3 spans 15 amino acids. Germline CDR1 and CDR2: MNHEY and SMNVEV (reference sequence). The CDR3 nucleotides are TGTGCCAGCAGTCCCGGACAGGTTCCCTTCTACGAGCAGTACTTC. Protein: CASSPGQVPFYEQYF.

The rearrangement uses TRBV5-1 and TRBJ2-1, with 10 bases aligning to TRBD1. V was pared by 3 bases and J by 7 bases, with 4 bases of the junction left unmatched. In germline, CDR1 is SGHRS, CDR2 YFSETQ. The CDR3 sequence is 14 residues long. The CDR3 coding sequence is TGCGCCAGCAGCTCCGGGACAGGGGCTAATGAGCAGTTCTTC. This sequence encodes CASSSGTGANEQFF. The variable domain in full, with the rest retrieved from reference TRBV5-1 and TRBJ2-1, is KAGVTQTPRYLIKTRGQQVTLSCSPISGHRSVSWYQQTPGQGLQFLFEYFSETQRNKGNFPGRFSGRQFSNSRSEMNVSTLELGDSALYLCASSSGTGANEQFFGPGTRLTVL.

V gene TRBV28 combines with J gene TRBJ1-3, with D possibly matching TRBD1 (5 bases). Germline loops: CDR1 MDHEN, CDR2 SYDVKM. The CDR3 sequence is 13 residues long. Trimming removed 7 bases from V and 8 bases from J, with 15 bases in between. The CDR3 region has the DNA TGTGCCAGCACTCCGCCGGGGGTGGACACCATATATTTT. Translated, it gives CASTPPGVDTIYF. Full variable domain (remainder filled in from reference TRBV28 and TRBJ1-3): DVKVTQSSRYLVKRTGEKVFLECVQDMDHENMFWYRQDPGLGLRLIYFSYDVKMKEKGDIPEGYSVSREKKERFSLILESASTNQTSMYLCASTPPGVDTIYFGEGSWLTVV.

CDR3: CASRQGTDTQYF. The CDR3 DNA reads TGTGCCAGCAGGCAAGGGACAGATACGCAGTATTTT. The chain joins TRBV5-8 to TRBJ2-3; no clear D. V was cut by 5 bases and J by 3 bases, with 7 bases left in between. CDR1 is SGHTS, CDR2 YDEGEE, per germline. The CDR3 is 12 amino acids. Full variable domain (outside the CDR3, taken from reference TRBV5-8 and TRBJ2-3): EAGVTQSPTHLIKTRGQQATLRCSPISGHTSVYWYQQALGLGLQFLLWYDEGEERNRGNFPPRFSGRQFPNYSSELNVNALELEDSALYLCASRQGTDTQYFGPGTRLTVL.

The chain combines TRBV9 with TRBJ2-1, with TRBD2 matching 12 bases. V dropped 3 bases and J dropped 6; count of bases not matched to a gene: 7. Germline CDR1 reads SGDLS; CDR2 reads YYNGEE. This CDR3 has 16 residues. The CDR3 nucleotides are TGTGCCAGCAGCGCGAGACTAGCGGGAGTTGGCAATGAGCAGTTCTTC. This gives the protein CASSARLAGVGNEQFF. The full variable domain, in which reference TRBV9 and TRBJ2-1 provide the parts outside the CDR3, is DSGVTQTPKHLITATGQRVTLRCSPRSGDLSVYWYQQSLDQGLQFLIQYYNGEERAKGNILERFSAQQFPDLHSELNLSSLELGDSALYFCASSARLAGVGNEQFFGPGTRLTVL.

On this clone itself: Other DNA variants within this sample encode the same CDR3. The chain combines TRBV28 with TRBJ2-7, with a weak D call TRBD2 (6 bases). V was clipped by 4 bases and J by 2 bases, with 12 bases between them. The germline CDR1 and CDR2 sequences are MDHEN and SYDVKM. CDR3 length: 14 amino acids. CDR3 nucleotides: TGTGCCAGCAGTTCACCGGGCGGGACCTACGAGCAGTACTTC. It yields the protein CASSSPGGTYEQYF.

The CDR3 region is CASAREREDTQYF. CDR3 nucleotide sequence: TGTGCCAGCGCGCGGGAGAGGGAAGATACGCAGTATTTT. The V call is TRBV7-3, the J call TRBJ2-3, with TRBD2 matching 7 bases. The V gene end was trimmed by 8 bases and the J gene end by 5 bases; junction bases not matched to a gene: 7. Germline V gene lookup returns CDR1 SGHTA and CDR2 FQGTGA. The length of the CDR3 is 13 residues.

On this clone itself: This specimen includes other DNA sequences encoding the same CDR3. The chain combines TRBV20-1 with TRBJ2-2; D is undetermined. V was pared by 5 bases and J by 4 bases, with 5 bases between. Germline lookup yields CDR1 DFQATT and CDR2 SNEGSKA (reference sequence). The CDR3 consists of 11 residues. CDR3 nucleotide sequence: TGCAGTGCTCCCAGCACCGGGGAGCTGTTTTTT. Amino acid sequence: CSAPSTGELFF.

The J gene is TRBJ1-2, the V gene TRBV9; D not resolved. V lost 0 bases to trimming and J lost 0 bases, with 6 bases between them. This CDR3 is built from 14 residues. CDR1 is SGDLS, CDR2 YYNGEE, per germline. The CDR3 region is CASSVVDTNYGYTF. The CDR3 DNA is TGTGCCAGCAGCGTAGTTGATACTAACTATGGCTACACCTTC. Full variable domain (outside the CDR3, taken from reference TRBV9 and TRBJ1-2): DSGVTQTPKHLITATGQRVTLRCSPRSGDLSVYWYQQSLDQGLQFLIQYYNGEERAKGNILERFSAQQFPDLHSELNLSSLELGDSALYFCASSVVDTNYGYTFGSGTRLTVV.

This clone was recorded only once. This chain joins TRBV29-1 and TRBJ2-7; D is possibly TRBD1 or TRBD2 (5 bases each). The ends were cut back, 4 bases at V and 1 base at J, with 14 bases in the middle. There are 14 residues in the CDR3. The germline V gene has CDR1 SQVTM and CDR2 ANQGSEA. In DNA form, the CDR3 reads TGCAGCGTTGGTGGGGTCGGGGCTTCCTACGAGCAGTACTTC. Residues: CSVGGVGASYEQYF.

This chain joins TRBV6-5 and TRBJ1-1, with 8 nucleotides matching TRBD1. The germline CDR1 and CDR2 sequences are MNHEY and SVGAGI. The CDR3 covers 16 residues. Trimming removed 2 bases from V and 5 bases from J; junction bases left unmatched: 10. DNA of the CDR3: TGTGCCAGCAGTTACCGGGACAGGCGGTTATCGACTGAAGCTTTCTTT. Its protein product is CASSYRDRRLSTEAFF.

This rearrangement joins TRBV9 to TRBJ1-2, with TRBD1 matching 7 bases. This CDR3 is 16 amino acids long. Unmatched junction bases numbered 12, after V lost 0 bases and J lost 7 bases. CDR1 is SGDLS and CDR2 is YYNGEE in the germline V gene. The CDR3, as DNA: TGTGCCAGCAGCGTAGCTACGGGCAGGGGGGAGAGTGGCTACACCTTC. This gives the protein CASSVATGRGESGYTF.

V gene TRBV7-2 combines with J gene TRBJ2-7, with a tentative D call TRBD1 (5 bases). CDR1 is SGHTA, CDR2 FQGNSA, per germline. This CDR3 is 14 amino acids long. V lost 2 bases to trimming and J lost 6 bases, with 14 bases between them. The CDR3: CASSLPGIVREQYF. The CDR3 coding sequence is TGTGCCAGCAGCTTACCAGGGATAGTCCGCGAGCAGTACTTC.

The chain uses TRBV29-1 and TRBJ1-2; D not resolved. Germline lookup yields CDR1 SQVTM and CDR2 ANQGSEA. V lost 4 bases and J lost 1, with 10 bases in between. This CDR3 spans 13 amino acids. CDR3 in DNA: TGCAGCGTTGGCAGCCTTCTTAACTATGGCTACACCTTC. Amino acids: CSVGSLLNYGYTF.

J is TRBJ1-4 and V is TRBV18; D is undetermined. CDR3 length equals 13 residues. V was trimmed by 3 bases and J by 6 bases, leaving 8 bases between them. Germline-derived CDR1 and CDR2 are KGHSH and LQKENI. The CDR3 region has the DNA TGTGCCAGCTCACCGCCGGGCCATGAAAAACTGTTTTTT. The encoded protein is CASSPPGHEKLFF.

This clone showed up just once. This chain links TRBV6-6 with TRBJ2-2, with a weak D call TRBD2 (5 bases). V was clipped by 5 bases and J by 5 bases, with 6 bases between them. Germline loops: CDR1 MNHNY, CDR2 SVGAGI (reference sequence). The CDR3 loop spans 12 amino acids. The CDR3 loop reads CASSRETGELFF. The CDR3 nucleotides read TGTGCCAGCAGTAGGGAGACCGGGGAGCTGTTTTTT.

This rearrangement joins TRBV11-2 to TRBJ2-1, with D possibly matching TRBD2 (5 bases). V was clipped by 5 bases and J by 2 bases, with 13 bases between them. Germline CDR1 SGHAT, CDR2 FQNNGV. This CDR3 is 15 amino acids long. CDR3 protein: CASSRGGSAYNEQFF. Written as DNA, the CDR3 is TGTGCCAGCAGCCGCGGAGGAAGTGCCTACAATGAGCAGTTCTTC. The entire variable domain, with the rest obtained from reference TRBV11-2 and TRBJ2-1, is as follows: EAGVAQSPRYKIIEKRQSVAFWCNPISGHATLYWYQQILGQGPKLLIQFQNNGVVDDSQLPKDRFSAERLKGVDSTLKIQPAKLEDSAVYLCASSRGGSAYNEQFFGPGTRLTVL.

The chain joins TRBV6-1 to TRBJ2-3; D is possibly TRBD2 (5 bases). The CDR3 consists of 13 residues. CDR1 and CDR2 from the germline V gene are MNHNS and SASEGT. The V and J ends lost 3 bases and 8 bases respectively, with 12 bases between them. The CDR3: CASSETREGTQYF. The DNA of the CDR3 is TGTGCCAGCAGTGAGACCAGAGAGGGTACGCAGTATTTT.

This clone was seen just once. Other DNA sequences within the sample encode an identical CDR3. The gene calls are TRBV19 and TRBJ1-2; TRBD1 might be the D (6 bases). Deletions cut 2 bases from V and 2 bases from J, with 6 bases between. The CDR3 spans 13 residues. Germline values: CDR1 LNHDA, CDR2 SQIVND (reference sequence). CDR3 sequence (DNA): TGTGCCAGTAGTATACAGGGGAACTATGGCTACACCTTC. Protein product: CASSIQGNYGYTF.

This chain connects TRBV5-4 to TRBJ1-2, with 12 bases fitting TRBD1. Germline V lookup: CDR1 SGHNT, CDR2 YYREEE (reference sequence). This CDR3 is 15 amino acids long. The V and J ends lost 6 bases and 4 bases, in that order; junction bases with no gene match: 7. CDR3 protein: CASNPGTGGVYGYTF. The CDR3 DNA sequence: TGTGCCAGCAACCCCGGGACAGGGGGCGTCTATGGCTACACCTTC.